The 6 T cell receptor beta chains presented below share a single source sample, sequenced in a study of blood T cell repertoires in COVID-19. Repertoires were generated with immunoSEQ multiplex PCR, while TCRdb's copy carries only in-frame clones and drops some. The table has about 64,000 clones, 80% to 90% seen once. Sequenced material: peripheral blood. These receptors all come from a woman aged 60-75 years with COVID-19, enrolled during active disease.

The rearrangement joins TRBV7-2 to TRBJ2-7, with 11 bases matching TRBD2. The J segment lost 7 bases and the V segment lost 2 bases, leaving 10 bases of the junction unmatched. The CDR3 consists of 16 residues. The germline CDR1 and CDR2 sequences are SGHTA and FQGNSA. The CDR3 DNA follows: TGTGCCAGCAGCTTACCTACTAGCGGGAGATTGGGGGAGCAGTACTTC. Its protein is CASSLPTSGRLGEQYF.

The V gene is TRBV19, the J gene TRBJ1-2; D possibly corresponds to TRBD1 (5 bases). V was clipped by 3 bases and J by 8 bases, with 16 bases between them. The germline CDR1 and CDR2 sequences are LNHDA and SQIVND (reference sequence). This CDR3 spans 14 amino acids. The CDR3 nucleotides read TGTGCCAGTAGTATTGGGCAGGGTGGGCGAGGCTACACCTTC. Its protein is CASSIGQGGRGYTF.

The CDR3 DNA sequence: TGTGCCAGCAGCCCCCGGGGAGGCAAAGACGAGCAGTACTTC. This sequence encodes CASSPRGGKDEQYF. This sequence joins TRBV9 and TRBJ2-7, with D possibly matching TRBD2 (6 bases). The CDR3 covers 14 residues. The V gene's germline CDR1 is SGDLS and CDR2 YYNGEE. V shed 4 bases and J shed 5 bases, with 16 bases lying between them.

The chain employs TRBV15 and TRBJ1-2, with TRBD1 as a possible D gene (5 bases). This CDR3 region has 14 residues. Germline V gene data show CDR1 as LNHNV and CDR2 as YYDKDF (reference sequence). The ends were cut back, 2 bases at V and 4 bases at J, with 11 bases in the middle. The CDR3 DNA follows: TGTGCCACCAGCAGAATTGGGGGGTCCTATGGCTACACCTTC. It encodes CATSRIGGSYGYTF.

In regard to this clone: The same CDR3 is also encoded by other DNA sequences in this sample. The genes are TRBV18 and TRBJ1-4; D call uncertain. Germline assignment: CDR1 KGHSH and CDR2 LQKENI. The CDR3 has 14 residues. V lost 1 base and J 3 bases, leaving 6 bases between the germline ends. In DNA form, the CDR3 reads TGTGCCAGCTCACCACGAGGTCCTAATGAAAAACTGTTTTTT. Its protein product is CASSPRGPNEKLFF.

This chain joins TRBV4-2 and TRBJ1-1; D perhaps matches TRBD1 (5 bases). V lost 2 bases and J 9 bases, leaving 10 bases between the germline ends. Germline V lookup: CDR1 LGHNA, CDR2 YNFKEQ. The CDR3 runs 12 residues. For the CDR3, the DNA is TGTGCCAGCAGCCAAACGGGGGGACAAGCTTTCTTT. Its protein is CASSQTGGQAFF.